This entry concerns a single T cell receptor beta chain. The data are from a study of beta chain features in type 1 diabetes. This CDR3 comprises 14 residues. The trim removed 4 bases at V and 2 bases at J, leaving 1 base unmatched. From germline, CDR1 is MNHNS and CDR2 SASEGT. Since all of the isolated RNA was reverse transcribed, expressed TCRB transcripts were what got sequenced. Repertoires were generated with immunoSEQ multiplex PCR, while TCRdb's copy carries only in-frame clones and drops some. This sample has more than 350,000 clones; 9.5% to 12% occur once, and the top ten carry around 0.05%.

The TCR originated in a young woman in good health. The rearrangement links TRBV6-1 to TRBJ1-5; 8 positions agree with TRBD1. Sequenced sample: naive CD4+ T cells from blood. The CDR3 coding sequence is TGTGCCAGCAGTGCAGGGGGCGGCAATCAGCCCCAGCATTTT. Protein product: CASSAGGGNQPQHF.